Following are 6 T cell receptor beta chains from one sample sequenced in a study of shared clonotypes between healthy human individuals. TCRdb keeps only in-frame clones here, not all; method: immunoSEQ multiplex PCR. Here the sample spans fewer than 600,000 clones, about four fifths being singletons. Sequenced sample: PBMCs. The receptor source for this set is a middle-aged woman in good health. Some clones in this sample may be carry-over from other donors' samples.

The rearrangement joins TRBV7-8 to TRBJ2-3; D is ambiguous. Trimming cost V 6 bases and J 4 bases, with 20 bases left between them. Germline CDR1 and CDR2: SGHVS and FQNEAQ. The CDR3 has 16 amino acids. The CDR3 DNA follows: TGTGCCAGCAGTCCCGTTCGGACGATGAAGGCAGATACGCAGTATTTT. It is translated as CASSPVRTMKADTQYF.

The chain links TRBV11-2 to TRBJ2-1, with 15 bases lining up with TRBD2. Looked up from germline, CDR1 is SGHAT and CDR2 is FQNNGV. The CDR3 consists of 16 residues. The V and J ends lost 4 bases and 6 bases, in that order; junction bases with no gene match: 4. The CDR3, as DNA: TGTGCCAGCAGCTCGGGACTAGCGGGAGGATTCAATGAGCAGTTCTTC. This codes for CASSSGLAGGFNEQFF.

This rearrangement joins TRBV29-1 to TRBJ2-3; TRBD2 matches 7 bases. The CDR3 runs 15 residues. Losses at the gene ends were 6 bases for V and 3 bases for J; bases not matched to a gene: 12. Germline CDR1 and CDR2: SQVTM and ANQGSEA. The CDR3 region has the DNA TGCAGCGTGACATGGTCGGGAGGCGCTACAGATACGCAGTATTTT. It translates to CSVTWSGGATDTQYF.

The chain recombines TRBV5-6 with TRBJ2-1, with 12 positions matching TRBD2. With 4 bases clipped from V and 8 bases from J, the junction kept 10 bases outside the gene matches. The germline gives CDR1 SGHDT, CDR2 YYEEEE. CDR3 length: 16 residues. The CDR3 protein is CASSRRTSGIFDEQFF. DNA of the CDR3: TGTGCCAGCAGCCGACGGACTAGCGGGATTTTCGATGAGCAGTTCTTC. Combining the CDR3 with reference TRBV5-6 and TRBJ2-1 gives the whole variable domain DAGVTQSPTHLIKTRGQQVTLRCSPKSGHDTVSWYQQALGQGPQFIFQYYEEEERQRGNFPDRFSGHQFPNYSSELNVNALLLGDSALYLCASSRRTSGIFDEQFFGPGTRLTVL.

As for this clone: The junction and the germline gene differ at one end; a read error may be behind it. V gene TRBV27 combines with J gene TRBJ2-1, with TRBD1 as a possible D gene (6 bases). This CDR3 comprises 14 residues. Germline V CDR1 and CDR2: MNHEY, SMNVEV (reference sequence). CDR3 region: CASSLRQAYNEQFF. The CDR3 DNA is TGTGCCAGCAGTTTAAGACAGGCCTACAATGAACAGTTCTTC.

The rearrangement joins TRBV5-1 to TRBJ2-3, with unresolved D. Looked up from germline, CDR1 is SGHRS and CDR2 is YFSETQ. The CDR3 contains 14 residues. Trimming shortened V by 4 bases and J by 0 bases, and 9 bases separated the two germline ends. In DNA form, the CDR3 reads TGCGCCAGCAGCCTACGGACGAGCACAGATACGCAGTATTTT. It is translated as CASSLRTSTDTQYF.